Each of the 11 T cell receptor beta chains below was sequenced from the same sample in a study of blood T cell repertoires in COVID-19. Data came from immunoSEQ multiplex PCR; TCRdb stores just in-frame clones and leaves some out. The data contain 200,000 to 250,000 clones, 75% to 85% of them singletons. Input material: peripheral blood. The receptors were sampled from a woman in her 70s with COVID-19, enrolled during active disease.

The J gene is TRBJ2-7, the V gene TRBV5-1; 14 bases line up with TRBD2. Germline CDR1 SGHRS, CDR2 YFSETQ. J was trimmed by 11 bases and V by 8 bases; bases with no gene match: 12. The CDR3 runs 14 residues. The CDR3 reads CASTFGGTSGRKYF. CDR3 DNA sequence: TGCGCCAGTACCTTCGGGGGGACTAGCGGGAGAAAGTACTTC. Filled out from reference TRBV5-1 and TRBJ2-7, the complete variable domain reads KAGVTQTPRYLIKTRGQQVTLSCSPISGHRSVSWYQQTPGQGLQFLFEYFSETQRNKGNFPGRFSGRQFSNSRSEMNVSTLELGDSALYLCASTFGGTSGRKYFGPGTRLTVT.

This chain uses TRBV3-1 (or the pseudogene TRBV3-2) with TRBJ2-7; 14 bases agree with TRBD2. This CDR3 region has 16 residues. The ends lost 3 bases at V and 3 bases at J; junction bases unmatched: 4. Per the germline V gene, CDR1 is LGHDT and CDR2 is YNNKEL (reference sequence). CDR3 bases: TGTGCCAGCAGCCATGGGACTAGCGGGAGAGTCTACGAGCAGTACTTC. This codes for CASSHGTSGRVYEQYF.

The J gene is TRBJ1-2, the V gene TRBV7-2; 8 bases are shared with TRBD1. V lost 6 bases, J lost 7 bases, and 7 bases stayed unmatched. Germline CDR1 reads SGHTA; CDR2 reads FQGNSA. This CDR3 is built from 13 residues. The CDR3 coding sequence is TGTGCCAGCAGTCGTCAGGGGGCGGGTGGCTACACCTTC. Translation gives CASSRQGAGGYTF.

Regarding this clone: Other DNA sequences in the sample encode the same CDR3. This chain joins TRBV18 and TRBJ2-2, with TRBD2 as a possible D gene (5 bases). The CDR3 loop spans 14 amino acids. The V and J ends lost 2 bases and 4 bases respectively, with 8 bases between them. CDR1 and CDR2 from the germline V gene are KGHSH and LQKENI. CDR3 amino acids: CASSPGLSTGELFF. The CDR3 DNA reads as TGTGCCAGCTCACCAGGACTGTCCACCGGGGAGCTGTTTTTT. Full variable domain (outside the CDR3, taken from reference TRBV18 and TRBJ2-2): NAGVMQNPRHLVRRRGQEARLRCSPMKGHSHVYWYRQLPEEGLKFMVYLQKENIIDESGMPKERFSAEFPKEGPSILRIQQVVRGDSAAYFCASSPGLSTGELFFGEGSRLTVL.

This clone was detected only once. The CDR3 DNA follows: TGTGCCAGCAGTCCAGTGGGGGGCTCCTACAATGAGCAGTTCTTC. Amino acids: CASSPVGGSYNEQFF. The V and J genes are TRBV9 and TRBJ2-1, with a weak D call TRBD2 (6 bases). The CDR3 consists of 15 residues. Per germline, CDR1 SGDLS and CDR2 YYNGEE. With 5 bases removed from V and 0 bases from J, the gap between germline ends came to 12 bases.

CDR3 bases: TGTGCCAGCAGCCAAGAATTAGGAGGGTCCTTTCGTTCCTACGAGCAGTACTTC. It specifies CASSQELGGSFRSYEQYF. The chain carries TRBV14 and TRBJ2-7; D perhaps matches TRBD2 (6 bases). The V gene lost 0 bases and the J gene lost 1 base, with 19 bases spanning the gap. The CDR3 is 18 residues long. Germline CDR1 and CDR2: SGHDN and FVKESK.

The CDR3 is CASSSEGASNQPQHF. DNA of the CDR3: TGCGCCAGCAGCTCAGAGGGGGCTAGTAATCAGCCCCAGCATTTT. V usage is TRBV5-1 and J usage is TRBJ1-5, with TRBD1 matching 7 bases. J gave up 4 bases and V 3 bases, and 7 bases lay outside the gene matches. The CDR3 totals 15 residues. From germline, CDR1 is SGHRS and CDR2 YFSETQ.

The J gene is TRBJ1-5, the V gene TRBV30; TRBD1 agrees at 7 bases. The germline V gene has CDR1 GTSNPN and CDR2 SVGIG (reference sequence). CDR3 length: 14 residues. The trim removed 2 bases at V and 3 bases at J, leaving 4 bases unmatched. CDR3 DNA: TGTGCCTGGAGTCAGGGGGGTGCCAATCAGCCCCAGCATTTT. Translated, it gives CAWSQGGANQPQHF.

The V gene is TRBV7-2, the J gene TRBJ2-1; unclear D gene. The CDR3 contains 15 residues. Per the germline V gene, CDR1 is SGHTA and CDR2 is FQGNSA. V was pared by 1 base and J by 3 bases, with 10 bases between. In DNA, the CDR3 is TGTGCCAGCAGCTTAGGAGGCATGGGCTACAATGAGCAGTTCTTC. It translates to CASSLGGMGYNEQFF.

This clone has more than one count but fewer than ten. CDR3 sequence: CASQLAGVTTDTQYF. Written as DNA, the CDR3 is TGTGCCAGTCAACTAGCGGGAGTTACCACAGATACGCAGTATTTT. The chain combines TRBV28 with TRBJ2-3; 11 nucleotides line up with TRBD2. The CDR3 loop spans 15 amino acids. V lost 9 bases, J lost 2 bases, and 7 bases stayed unmatched. Germline assignment: CDR1 MDHEN and CDR2 SYDVKM.

The chain combines TRBV29-1 with TRBJ2-1; maybe TRBD1 (5 bases). This CDR3 contains 18 residues. CDR1 and CDR2 (germline): SQVTM, ANQGSEA. V was clipped by 3 bases and J by 0 bases, with 21 bases between them. This chain's CDR3 is CSVDLMGLPPSSYNEQFF. The CDR3 region has the DNA TGCAGCGTTGATCTTATGGGGCTACCCCCGAGCTCCTACAATGAGCAGTTCTTC.